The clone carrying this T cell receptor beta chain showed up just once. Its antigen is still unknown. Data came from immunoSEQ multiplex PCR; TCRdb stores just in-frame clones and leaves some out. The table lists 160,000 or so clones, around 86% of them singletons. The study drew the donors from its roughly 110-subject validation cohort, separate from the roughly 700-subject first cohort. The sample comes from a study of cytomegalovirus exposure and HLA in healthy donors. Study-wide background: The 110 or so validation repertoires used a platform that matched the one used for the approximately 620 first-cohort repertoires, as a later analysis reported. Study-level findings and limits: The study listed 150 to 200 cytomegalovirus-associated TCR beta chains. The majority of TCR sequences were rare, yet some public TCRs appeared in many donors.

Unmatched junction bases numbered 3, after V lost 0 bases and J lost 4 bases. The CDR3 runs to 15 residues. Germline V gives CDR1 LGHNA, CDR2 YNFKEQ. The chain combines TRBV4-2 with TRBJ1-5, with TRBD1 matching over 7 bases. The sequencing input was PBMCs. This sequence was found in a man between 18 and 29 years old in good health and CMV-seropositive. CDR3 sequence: CASSQDSGGNQPQHF. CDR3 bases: TGTGCCAGCAGCCAAGATTCAGGGGGGAATCAGCCCCAGCATTTT.